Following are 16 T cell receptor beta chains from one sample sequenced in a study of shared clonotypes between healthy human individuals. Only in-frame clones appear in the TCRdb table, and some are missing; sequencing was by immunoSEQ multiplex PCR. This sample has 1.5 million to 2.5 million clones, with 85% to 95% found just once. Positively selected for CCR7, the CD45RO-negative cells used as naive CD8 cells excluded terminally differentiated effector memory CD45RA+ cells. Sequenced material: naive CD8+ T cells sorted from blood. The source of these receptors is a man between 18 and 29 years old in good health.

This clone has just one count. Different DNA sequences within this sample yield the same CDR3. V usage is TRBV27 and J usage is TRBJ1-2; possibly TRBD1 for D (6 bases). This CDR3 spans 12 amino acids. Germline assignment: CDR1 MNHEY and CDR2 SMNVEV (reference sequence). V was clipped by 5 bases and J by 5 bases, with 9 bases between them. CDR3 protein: CASSPQGYGYTF. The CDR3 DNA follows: TGTGCCAGCAGTCCACAGGGTTATGGCTACACCTTC.

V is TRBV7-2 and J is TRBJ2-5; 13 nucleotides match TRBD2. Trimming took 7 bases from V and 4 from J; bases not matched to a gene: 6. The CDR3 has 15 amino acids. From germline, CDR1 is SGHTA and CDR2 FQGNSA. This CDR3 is CASTNRLAGGETQYF. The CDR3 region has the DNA TGTGCCAGCACCAATAGACTAGCGGGGGGAGAGACCCAGTACTTC.

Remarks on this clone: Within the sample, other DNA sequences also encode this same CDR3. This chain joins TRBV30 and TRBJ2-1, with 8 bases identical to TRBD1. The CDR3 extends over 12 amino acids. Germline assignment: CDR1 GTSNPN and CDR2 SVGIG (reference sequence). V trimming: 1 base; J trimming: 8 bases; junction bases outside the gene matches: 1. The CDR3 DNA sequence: TGTGCCTGGAGTGCGGACAGGGATGAGCAGTTCTTC. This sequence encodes CAWSADRDEQFF.

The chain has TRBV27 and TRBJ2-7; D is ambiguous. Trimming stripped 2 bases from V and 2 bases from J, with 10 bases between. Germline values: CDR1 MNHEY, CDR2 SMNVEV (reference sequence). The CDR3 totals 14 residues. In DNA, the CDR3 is TGTGCCAGCAGTTTAATCCCTACCCCCTACGAGCAGTACTTC. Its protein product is CASSLIPTPYEQYF.

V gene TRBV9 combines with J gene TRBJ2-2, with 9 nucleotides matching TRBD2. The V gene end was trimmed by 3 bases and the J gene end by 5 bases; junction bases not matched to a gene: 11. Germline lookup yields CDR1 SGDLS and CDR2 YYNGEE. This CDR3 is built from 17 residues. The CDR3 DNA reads TGTGCCAGCAGCGCCGTCGGCGGGGGGGCCGGAACCGGGGAGCTGTTTTTT. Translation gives CASSAVGGGAGTGELFF.

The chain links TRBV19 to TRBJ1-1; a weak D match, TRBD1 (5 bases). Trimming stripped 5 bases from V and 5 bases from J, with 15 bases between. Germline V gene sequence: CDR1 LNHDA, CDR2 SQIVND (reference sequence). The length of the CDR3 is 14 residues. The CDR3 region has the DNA TGTGCCAGTAGTCTAGGGGAGGGAACGACTGAAGCTTTCTTT. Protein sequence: CASSLGEGTTEAFF.

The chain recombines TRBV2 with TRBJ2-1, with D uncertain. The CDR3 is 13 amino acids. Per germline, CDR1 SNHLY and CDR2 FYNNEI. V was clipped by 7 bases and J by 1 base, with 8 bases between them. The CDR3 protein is CASIPTSYNEQFF. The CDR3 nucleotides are TGTGCCAGCATCCCTACGTCCTACAATGAGCAGTTCTTC.

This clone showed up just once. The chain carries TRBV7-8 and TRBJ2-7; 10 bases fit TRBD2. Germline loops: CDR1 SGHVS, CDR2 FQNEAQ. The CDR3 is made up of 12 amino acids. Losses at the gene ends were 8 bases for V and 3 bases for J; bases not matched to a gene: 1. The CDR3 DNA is TGTGCCAGCGGGACTAGCGACTACGAGCAGTACTTC. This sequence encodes CASGTSDYEQYF.

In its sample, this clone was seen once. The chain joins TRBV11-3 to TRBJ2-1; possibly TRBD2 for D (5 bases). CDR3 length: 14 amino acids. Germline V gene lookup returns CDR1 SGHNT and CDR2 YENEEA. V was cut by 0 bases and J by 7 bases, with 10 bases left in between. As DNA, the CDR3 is TGTGCCAGCAGCTTAGACCACTCGGGGAATGAGCAGTTCTTC. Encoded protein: CASSLDHSGNEQFF.

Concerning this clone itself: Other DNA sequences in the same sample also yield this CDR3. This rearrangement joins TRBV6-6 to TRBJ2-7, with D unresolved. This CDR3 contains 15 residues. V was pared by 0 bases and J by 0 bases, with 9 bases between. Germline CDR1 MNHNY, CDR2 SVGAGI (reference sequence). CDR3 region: CASSYSDGSSYEQYF. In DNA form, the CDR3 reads TGTGCCAGCAGTTACTCTGACGGTAGCTCCTACGAGCAGTACTTC.

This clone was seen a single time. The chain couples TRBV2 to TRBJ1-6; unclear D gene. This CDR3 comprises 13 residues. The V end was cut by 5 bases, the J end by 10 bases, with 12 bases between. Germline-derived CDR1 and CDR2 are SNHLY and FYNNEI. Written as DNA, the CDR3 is TGTGCCAGCAGTTCCGGCGTCCCATCACCCCTCCACTTT. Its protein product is CASSSGVPSPLHF.

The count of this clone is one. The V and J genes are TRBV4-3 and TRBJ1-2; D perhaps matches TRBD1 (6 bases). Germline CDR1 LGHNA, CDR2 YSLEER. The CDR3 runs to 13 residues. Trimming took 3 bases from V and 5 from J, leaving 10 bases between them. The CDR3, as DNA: TGCGCCAGCAGCCAGGGGGCAGAGTATGGCTACACCTTC. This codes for CASSQGAEYGYTF.

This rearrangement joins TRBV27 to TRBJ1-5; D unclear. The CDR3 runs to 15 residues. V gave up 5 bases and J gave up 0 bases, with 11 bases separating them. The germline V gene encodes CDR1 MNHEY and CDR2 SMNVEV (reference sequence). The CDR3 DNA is TGTGCCAGCAGTCCCTTTTTGGCTAGCAATCAGCCCCAGCATTTT. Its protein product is CASSPFLASNQPQHF.

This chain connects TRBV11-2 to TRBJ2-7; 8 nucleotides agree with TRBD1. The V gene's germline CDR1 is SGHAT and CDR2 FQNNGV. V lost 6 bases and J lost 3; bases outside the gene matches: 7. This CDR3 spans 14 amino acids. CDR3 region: CASSHGQGLYEQYF. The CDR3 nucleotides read TGTGCCAGCAGTCATGGACAGGGTCTCTACGAGCAGTACTTC.

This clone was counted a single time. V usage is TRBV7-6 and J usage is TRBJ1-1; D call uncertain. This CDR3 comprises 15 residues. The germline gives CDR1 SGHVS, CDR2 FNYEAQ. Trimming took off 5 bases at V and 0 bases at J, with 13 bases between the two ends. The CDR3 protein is CASSPKTAMNTEAFF. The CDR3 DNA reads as TGTGCCAGCAGCCCGAAGACGGCCATGAACACTGAAGCTTTCTTT.

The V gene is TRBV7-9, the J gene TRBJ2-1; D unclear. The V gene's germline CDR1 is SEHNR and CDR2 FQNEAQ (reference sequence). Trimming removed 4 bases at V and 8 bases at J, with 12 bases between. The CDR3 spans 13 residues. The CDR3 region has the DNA TGTGCCAGCAGCTCCCTCAATGGAGATGAGCAGTTCTTC. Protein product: CASSSLNGDEQFF.